This T cell receptor beta chain comes out of a study of blood T cells in healthy people across ages. Study-level findings and limits: Percentage of naive T cells showed a strong correlation with TCR beta diversity.

The second PCR ran about 6 to 11 cycles with a sample-barcoded 5' primer and J-beta primers. TCRdb re-derived calls from the 5' RACE reads in MiXCR, one entry per CDR3 protein. The sample shows about 1.5 million distinct CDR3 sequences, 42% of them seen only once. A few counts support this clonotype. No antigen is known for it. The clonotype originates from a woman between 18 and 30 years old in good health. The sample was blood.

CDR3 residues: CSVLKFTGMRNYGYTF. For the CDR3, the DNA is TGCAGTGTTCTTAAATTCACAGGGATGAGAAACTATGGCTACACCTTC. The chain carries TRBV20-1 and TRBJ1-2, with a tentative D call TRBD1 (6 bases). The V gene's germline CDR1 is DFQATT and CDR2 SNEGSKA (reference sequence). V lost 7 bases and J lost 2, with 23 bases in between. CDR3 length equals 16 residues.